The TCR beta chain under discussion was sequenced for a study of blood T cell repertoires in COVID-19. Study background: Acute and convalescent COVID-19 samples came from the United States, Italy and Spain. Sources were T cells, B-cell-depleted T cells, or PBMCs; the material itself was cDNA or gDNA.

Clones were sequenced by immunoSEQ multiplex PCR, and TCRdb holds only the in-frame ones, with some missing. The sample holds 250,000 or so clones, about 91% seen once. CDR1 is SGDLS, CDR2 YYNGEE, per germline. Between the trimmed V and J ends, which lost 4 bases and 6 bases, there was a span of 10 bases. The CDR3 runs 12 residues. Individuals drawn from around 25 US areas were roughly 18 to 95 years old. Sequencing was performed on PBMCs or T cells enriched from blood (not recorded which). This clonotype was obtained from a middle-aged woman with acute COVID-19. The rearrangement links TRBV9 to TRBJ1-1; D unresolved. The CDR3 is CASSSLGPEAFF. The CDR3 DNA reads TGTGCCAGCAGCTCCCTTGGGCCTGAAGCTTTCTTT.